A selection of T cell receptor beta chains follows, all from one sample in a study of shared clonotypes between healthy human individuals. Only in-frame clones appear in the TCRdb table, and some are missing; sequencing was by immunoSEQ multiplex PCR. The table records 2 million to 3 million clones, approximately 93% of them present only once. The sequenced sample was naive CD4+ T cells from PBMCs. These TCRs come from a man younger than 35 in good health. Some clones in this sample may be carry-over from other donors' samples. The CDR3 runs from the conserved cysteine through the conserved F or W. A D gene is named only where the DNA matches it firmly. Size is stated for part of the rows, as once, few or many counts, or as a class when the clone is expanded.

>TRBJ2-1|NA|TRBV7-2|NA
CASSLARADYNEQFF
TGTGCCAGCAGCTTAGCCCGAGCGGACTACAATGAGCAGTTCTTC
>TRBJ2-1|NA|TRBV5-4|TRBD2
CASSPAGPAGGKGSKFF
TGTGCCAGCAGCCCCGCGGGGCCGGCGGGAGGTAAGGGCAGTAAGTTCTTC
>TRBJ2-2|NA|TRBV5-1|TRBD1
CASSLVTGTGSMFF
TGCGCCAGCAGCTTGGTTACCGGGACAGGGAGTATGTTTTTT
>TRBJ1-3|NA|TRBV7-2|NA
CASSLVGSQNTIYF
TGTGCCAGCAGCTTAGTAGGCAGCCAAAACACCATATATTTT
>TRBJ2-4|NA|TRBV6-6|NA
CASSYSLAKNIQYF
TGTGCCAGCAGTTATTCACTAGCCAAAAACATTCAGTACTTC
>TRBJ1-2|NA|TRBV4-2|TRBD1
CASSQDQTGVMRGYTF
TGTGCCAGCAGCCAAGACCAGACAGGGGTTATGCGAGGCTACACCTTC
>TRBJ2-3|NA|TRBV29-1|TRBD2
CSAGLAGADTQYF
TGCAGCGCCGGACTAGCGGGAGCAGATACGCAGTATTTT
>TRBJ1-2|NA|TRBV5-6|NA
CASSLGARSHGYTF
TGTGCCAGCAGCTTGGGAGCCAGGAGTCATGGCTACACCTTC
>TRBJ1-1|NA|TRBV5-1|NA
CASNRGAGNTEAFF
TGCGCCAGCAATAGGGGAGCTGGGAACACTGAAGCTTTCTTT
>TRBJ2-5|NA|TRBV6-5|NA
CASSYSNREETQYF
TGTGCCAGCAGTTACTCCAACCGGGAAGAGACCCAGTACTTC
>TRBJ2-7|NA|TRBV30|TRBD2
CAWSWSGLAGVEQYF
TGTGCCTGGAGTTGGTCGGGACTAGCGGGAGTCGAGCAGTACTTC
>TRBJ2-3|NA|TRBV19|NA
CASSNRNTQYF
TGTGCCAGCTCAAATCGGAATACGCAGTATTTT
>TRBJ1-2|NA|TRBV7-9|TRBD1
CASSLTGQGIYGYTF
TGTGCCAGCAGCTTAACCGGACAGGGTATCTATGGCTACACCTTC
>TRBJ1-5|NA|TRBV5-5|NA
CASSLGNSNQPQHF
TGTGCCAGCAGCTTGGGGAATAGCAATCAGCCCCAGCATTTT
>TRBJ2-1|NA|TRBV5-1|TRBD1
CASSTTGTGNEQFF
TGCGCCAGCAGCACAACCGGGACAGGGAATGAGCAGTTCTTC
>TRBJ1-5|NA|TRBV28|TRBD1
CASSIIQGASLSNQPQHF
TGTGCCAGCAGTATTATACAGGGGGCGAGCTTAAGCAATCAGCCCCAGCATTTT
>TRBJ1-1|NA|TRBV6-1|TRBD1
CASRTGMNTEAFF
TGTGCCAGCAGGACAGGGATGAACACTGAAGCTTTCTTT
>TRBJ2-1|NA|TRBV7-9|TRBD2
CASSLALAGGFDEQFF
TGTGCCAGCAGCTTAGCGCTAGCGGGAGGGTTTGATGAGCAGTTCTTC
>TRBJ2-3|NA|TRBV20-1|NA
CSVWADTQYF
TGCAGTGTATGGGCAGATACGCAGTATTTT
>TRBJ2-7|NA|TRBV5-1|NA
CASSLGGGSYEQYF
TGCGCCAGCAGCTTGGGTGGGGGCTCCTACGAGCAGTACTTC
>TRBJ2-3|NA|TRBV5-1|TRBD1
CASSWGQGKDTQYF
TGCGCCAGCAGCTGGGGACAGGGTAAAGATACGCAGTATTTT
>TRBJ2-1|once|TRBV5-1|NA
CASSSDSSSYNEQFF
TGCGCCAGCAGCTCAGACAGTAGCTCCTACAATGAGCAGTTCTTC
>TRBJ1-3|NA|TRBV18|TRBD1
CASSRTGYGNTIYF
TGTGCCAGCTCACGGACAGGGTACGGAAACACCATATATTTT
>TRBJ2-1|NA|TRBV9|NA
CASSVGEYAKQFF
TGTGCCAGCAGCGTAGGGGAGTACGCGAAGCAGTTCTTC
>TRBJ2-5|NA|TRBV27|NA
CASSFWPPGGQETQYF
TGTGCCAGCAGTTTTTGGCCACCAGGTGGGCAAGAGACCCAGTACTTC
>TRBJ2-5|NA|TRBV4-2|TRBD2
CASSQRLAGGQETQYF
TGTGCCAGCAGCCAACGGCTAGCGGGTGGACAAGAGACCCAGTACTTC
>TRBJ1-4|NA|TRBV2|NA
CASSEFLSHYSSNEKLFF
TGTGCCAGCAGTGAATTCCTGTCCCACTACTCGTCTAATGAAAAACTGTTTTTT
>TRBJ2-1|NA|TRBV2|NA
CASRPWVLESEQFF
TGTGCCAGCAGACCATGGGTACTAGAGAGTGAGCAGTTCTTC
>TRBJ2-1|NA|TRBV4-1|NA
CASSPPTGYNEQFF
TGCGCCAGCAGCCCCCCGACAGGCTACAATGAGCAGTTCTTC
>TRBJ2-1|NA|TRBV7-9|TRBD1
CASSSLQGVAYNEQFF
TGTGCCAGCAGCTCACTACAGGGGGTGGCCTACAATGAGCAGTTCTTC
>TRBJ1-4|NA|TRBV6-1|NA
CASSEQETLYEKLFF
TGTGCCAGCAGTGAACAGGAAACCCTTTATGAAAAACTGTTTTTT
>TRBJ2-4|NA|TRBV6-5|TRBD2
CASSASGSERNIQYF
TGTGCCAGCAGTGCAAGCGGGAGTGAGAGAAACATTCAGTACTTC
>TRBJ1-2|NA|TRBV7-2|NA
CASGRGTSPGYTF
TGTGCCAGCGGGAGGGGGACGTCGCCAGGCTACACCTTC
>TRBJ1-5|NA|TRBV21-1|NA
CASSNRGQGPYSNQPQHF
TGTGCCAGCAGCAATAGGGGACAGGGACCTTATAGCAATCAGCCCCAGCATTTT
>TRBJ1-5|NA|TRBV4-3|NA
CASSQDDHQPQHF
TGCGCCAGCAGCCAAGATGATCATCAGCCCCAGCATTTT
>TRBJ2-2|once|TRBV5-1|NA
CASKGLGLTGELFF
TGCGCCAGCAAAGGACTCGGGCTCACCGGGGAGCTGTTTTTT
>TRBJ1-1|NA|TRBV7-9|NA
CASSAHNRNTEAFF
TGTGCCAGCAGCGCTCATAACAGGAACACTGAAGCTTTCTTT
>TRBJ1-4|once|TRBV27|NA
CASSFSGGEKLFF
TGTGCCAGCAGTTTCTCCGGAGGTGAAAAACTGTTTTTT
>TRBJ2-5|NA|TRBV28|TRBD2
CASSRGVGETQYF
TGTGCCAGCAGCCGGGGGGTCGGGGAGACCCAGTACTTC